This T cell receptor beta chain was recorded in a study of shared clonotypes between healthy human individuals. In germline, CDR1 is SGHVS, CDR2 FQNEAQ. There are 14 residues in the CDR3. Trimming took 2 bases from V and 7 from J; bases not matched to a gene: 6. The table came from immunoSEQ multiplex PCR; TCRdb's copy has only in-frame clones and leaves some out. Counted here are some 2,500,000 clones, 85% to 95% occurring once; the ten biggest clones make up approximately 0.41%. The TCR sequence derives from a young man in good health. Some clones in this sample may be carry-over from other donors' samples. The sample consisted of naive CD4+ T cells from PBMCs. Subset denoted: CD45RA+ positively selected. The chain carries TRBV7-8 and TRBJ2-7, with 9 bases lining up with TRBD1. The CDR3 reads CASSLTGGAGEQYF. The CDR3 DNA follows: TGTGCCAGCAGCTTAACAGGGGGCGCGGGGGAGCAGTACTTC.